These 26 T cell receptor beta chains originate from one sample sequenced in a study of T cells after yellow fever vaccination. One entry per CDR3 protein results from TCRdb running MiXCR on the 5' RACE reads. In the table there are about 500,000 distinct CDR3 sequences, less than 20% of which are singletons. The sample here was PBMCs, taken roughly 5 days after the first yellow fever vaccination. The source of these receptors is a man younger than 30 who received the YFV17D yellow fever vaccine.

The CDR3 sequence is CASSLEARGATDTQYF. The CDR3 DNA reads as TGCGCCAGCAGCTTGGAAGCGCGGGGGGCCACAGATACGCAGTATTTT. The rearrangement joins TRBV5-1 to TRBJ2-3; 8 nucleotides align to TRBD2. V shed 0 bases and J 2 bases; nucleotides not matched to a gene: 5. The CDR3 runs to 16 residues. The germline gives CDR1 SGHRS, CDR2 YFSETQ.

The genes are TRBV3-1 and TRBJ1-3; D call uncertain. From germline, CDR1 is LGHDT and CDR2 YNNKEL (reference sequence). The CDR3 consists of 13 residues. Trimming pared 7 bases from V and 2 bases from J, leaving 9 bases between. CDR3 DNA sequence: TGTGCCAGCAACGAAGACCCTGGAAACACCATATATTTT. As protein: CASNEDPGNTIYF.

The rearrangement links TRBV2 to TRBJ2-3; the D is unclear. The V gene lost 7 bases and the J gene lost 6 bases, with 20 bases spanning the gap. Germline CDR1 SNHLY, CDR2 FYNNEI. The CDR3 has 15 residues. CDR3 nucleotides: TGTGCCAGCACTGTCTCGGGCGGAACCGGGGATACGCAGTATTTT. It is translated as CASTVSGGTGDTQYF.

This clonotype was recorded a few times. The chain employs TRBV27 and TRBJ2-2; 9 bases fit TRBD1. CDR3 length equals 15 residues. V dropped 5 bases and J dropped 4; count of bases not matched to a gene: 5. Germline lookup yields CDR1 MNHEY and CDR2 SMNVEV (reference sequence). Here the CDR3 reads CASSGDRVPTGELFF. The CDR3, as DNA: TGTGCCAGCAGTGGGGACAGGGTACCCACCGGGGAGCTGTTTTTT.

The chain uses TRBV12-3 or TRBV12-4 and TRBJ2-2; weak D call: TRBD1 (6 bases). This CDR3 spans 14 amino acids. Trimming shortened V by 6 bases and J by 1 base, and 9 bases separated the two germline ends. CDR3 nucleotides: TGTGCCAGCAGGAGGGGACAGAACACCGGGGAGCTGTTTTTT. It yields the protein CASRRGQNTGELFF.

This clonotype has more than one count but fewer than ten. The rearrangement joins TRBV10-3 to TRBJ2-2, with 9 nucleotides matching TRBD1. The CDR3 contains 18 residues. Germline values: CDR1 ENHRY, CDR2 SYGVKD. J lost 5 bases, V lost 4 bases, and 14 bases had no gene match. The CDR3 nucleotides read TGTGCCATCAGTGCCCGCTTGGCGGGACAGGGTAGGACCGGGGAGCTGTTTTTT. Translated, it gives CAISARLAGQGRTGELFF.

This clonotype was counted between two and nine times. The CDR3 protein is CASSSLNRGTNEKLFF. The CDR3 nucleotides are TGTGCCAGCAGCTCCTTGAATCGGGGCACTAATGAAAAACTGTTTTTT. The chain couples TRBV7-9 to TRBJ1-4, with D maybe TRBD1 (5 bases). From germline, CDR1 is SEHNR and CDR2 FQNEAQ (reference sequence). V was trimmed by 4 bases and J by 2 bases, leaving 14 bases between them. The CDR3 has 16 amino acids.

This clonotype was picked up a small number of times. This sequence joins TRBV10-3 and TRBJ1-1, with D unclear. Looked up from germline, CDR1 is ENHRY and CDR2 is SYGVKD. Trimming pared 5 bases from V and 3 bases from J, leaving 10 bases between. The CDR3 is 13 residues long. The CDR3 here is CAISQSRDTEAFF. The CDR3 bases are TGTGCCATCAGTCAATCTAGGGACACTGAAGCTTTCTTT.

The count of this clonotype is one. The rearrangement joins TRBV18 to TRBJ2-5; D might be TRBD1 (6 bases). Trimming took off 3 bases at V and 5 bases at J, with 16 bases between the two ends. The V gene's germline CDR1 is KGHSH and CDR2 LQKENI. The CDR3 is made up of 15 amino acids. The CDR3 nucleotides read TGTGCCAGCTCACCGTCCACAGGGATCTTCGAGACCCAGTACTTC. This sequence encodes CASSPSTGIFETQYF.

This clonotype was recorded many times. J is TRBJ2-5 and V is TRBV5-1; D might be TRBD2 (5 bases). V was clipped by 6 bases and J by 4 bases, with 10 bases between them. The CDR3 has 12 amino acids. Germline V lookup: CDR1 SGHRS, CDR2 YFSETQ. This chain's CDR3 is CASTLEGETQYF. The CDR3 nucleotides read TGCGCCAGCACCCTTGAGGGAGAGACCCAGTACTTC.

V is TRBV5-1 and J is TRBJ2-3, with a tentative D call TRBD2 (7 bases). With 4 bases removed from V and 5 bases from J, the gap between germline ends came to 17 bases. The germline CDR1 and CDR2 sequences are SGHRS and YFSETQ. The CDR3 contains 15 residues. The CDR3 is CASSTTGRVGDTQYF. CDR3 DNA sequence: TGCGCCAGCAGCACTACAGGGAGGGTTGGAGATACGCAGTATTTT. The variable domain in full, completed from reference TRBV5-1 and TRBJ2-3, reads KAGVTQTPRYLIKTRGQQVTLSCSPISGHRSVSWYQQTPGQGLQFLFEYFSETQRNKGNFPGRFSGRQFSNSRSEMNVSTLELGDSALYLCASSTTGRVGDTQYFGPGTRLTVL.

This clonotype has just a few counts. The chain couples TRBV27 to TRBJ2-4; no clear D. The germline V and J ends were trimmed by 2 bases and 0 bases, with 11 bases remaining between them. From germline, CDR1 is MNHEY and CDR2 SMNVEV (reference sequence). This CDR3 contains 16 residues. Written as DNA, the CDR3 is TGTGCCAGCAGTTTAAGCATTCCGGTAGCCAAAAACATTCAGTACTTC. Translating it yields CASSLSIPVAKNIQYF.

The rearrangement uses TRBV7-2 and TRBJ2-3; 12 bases agree with TRBD1. This CDR3 has 17 amino acids. The V segment lost 6 bases and the J segment 2 bases; nucleotides outside the gene matches: 9. Germline-derived CDR1 and CDR2 are SGHTA and FQGNSA. In DNA form, the CDR3 reads TGTGCCAGCAGACCCCGGGACAGGGGGCGCCCCACAGATACGCAGTATTTT. Translating gives CASRPRDRGRPTDTQYF.

This chain's CDR3 is CSARARFGKYGGPETQYF. CDR3 in DNA: TGCAGTGCTAGGGCGAGGTTTGGGAAGTACGGGGGCCCAGAGACCCAGTACTTC. The rearrangement uses TRBV20-1 and TRBJ2-5; D may be TRBD1 or TRBD2 (6 bases each). The V gene lost 3 bases and the J gene lost 4 bases, with 27 bases spanning the gap. The CDR3 contains 18 residues. The germline V gene has CDR1 DFQATT and CDR2 SNEGSKA (reference sequence).

This clonotype occurred a few times. The rearrangement links TRBV18 to TRBJ1-5, with 8 bases matching TRBD1. Losses at the gene ends were 5 bases for V and 5 bases for J; bases not matched to a gene: 8. Germline-derived CDR1 and CDR2 are KGHSH and LQKENI. CDR3 length equals 15 residues. The CDR3 reads CASSSGQGDYQPQHF. Written as DNA, the CDR3 is TGTGCCAGCTCATCCGGACAGGGAGATTATCAGCCCCAGCATTTT.

This CDR3 reads CASSLAKGQNTGELFF. DNA of the CDR3: TGTGCCAGCAGCTTGGCGAAAGGGCAAAACACCGGGGAGCTGTTTTTT. The J gene is TRBJ2-2, the V gene TRBV5-4; D is ambiguous. V shed 0 bases and J shed 2 bases, with 11 bases lying between them. Germline CDR1 reads SGHNT; CDR2 reads YYREEE (reference sequence). The CDR3 extends over 16 amino acids.

V is TRBV5-1 and J is TRBJ1-2; 7 bases line up with TRBD1. The CDR3 runs to 14 residues. The V segment lost 4 bases and the J segment 6 bases; nucleotides outside the gene matches: 9. Germline CDR1 and CDR2: SGHRS and YFSETQ. DNA of the CDR3: TGCGCCAGCAGCCAGGGGGGAGGGTTTGATGGCTACACCTTC. It is translated as CASSQGGGFDGYTF.

This clonotype was counted between two and nine times. This chain links TRBV6-1 with TRBJ2-7; 10 nucleotides align to TRBD2. The CDR3 sequence is 14 residues long. The V gene's germline CDR1 is MNHNS and CDR2 SASEGT. V shed 8 bases, J shed 4 bases, and the junction held 8 bases outside the gene matches. The CDR3 region has the DNA TGTGCCAGCCGCACTAGCGGGGCTACTTACGAGCAGTACGTC. Translating gives CASRTSGATYEQYV.

This clonotype was recorded a few times. The CDR3: CSARVRGYGYTF. CDR3 coding DNA: TGCAGTGCTAGAGTCAGGGGCTATGGCTACACCTTC. The genes are TRBV20-1 and TRBJ1-2; a weak D match, TRBD1 (6 bases). The CDR3 is made up of 12 amino acids. Trimming shortened V by 1 base and J by 4 bases, and 7 bases separated the two germline ends. Germline assignment: CDR1 DFQATT and CDR2 SNEGSKA (reference sequence).

This clonotype was seen a handful of times. This chain links TRBV6-6 with TRBJ2-1; either TRBD1 or TRBD2 may supply D (5 bases each). Trimming pared 5 bases from V and 9 bases from J, leaving 14 bases between. Germline values: CDR1 MNHNY, CDR2 SVGAGI (reference sequence). The CDR3 totals 13 residues. The CDR3 protein is CASSRTGGGEQFF. The DNA of the CDR3 is TGTGCCAGCAGTAGGACTGGGGGTGGTGAGCAGTTCTTC.

This clonotype was detected only a few times. The chain uses TRBV5-1 and TRBJ2-7; D remains ambiguous. Germline V CDR1 and CDR2: SGHRS, YFSETQ. Trimming cost V 0 bases and J 7 bases, with 17 bases left between them. This CDR3 region has 15 residues. The CDR3 protein is CASSLEGGPAGEQYF. CDR3 coding DNA: TGCGCCAGCAGCTTGGAAGGCGGACCGGCAGGAGAGCAGTACTTC.

This clonotype has only a few counts. This rearrangement joins TRBV5-6 to TRBJ1-2; 7 nucleotides line up with TRBD1. V gave up 2 bases and J gave up 3 bases; unmatched junction bases: 7. In germline, CDR1 is SGHDT, CDR2 YYEEEE. This CDR3 is 15 amino acids long. The CDR3 loop reads CASSLTGASYYGYTF. In DNA, the CDR3 is TGTGCCAGCAGCTTAACAGGGGCGAGCTACTATGGCTACACCTTC.

This clonotype was seen a handful of times. The CDR3 DNA reads as TGTGCCAGCAGCTCGGCCGGGACAGGGGCAGATACGCAGTATTTT. Residues: CASSSAGTGADTQYF. The rearrangement links TRBV7-8 to TRBJ2-3; 10 nucleotides align to TRBD1. With V trimmed by 4 bases and J by 4 bases, 5 bases remained unmatched. Germline V CDR1 and CDR2: SGHVS, FQNEAQ. This CDR3 is 15 amino acids long.

The sample holds a few counts of this clonotype. The gene calls are TRBV5-1 and TRBJ1-1; 10 bases line up with TRBD1. This CDR3 comprises 15 residues. The V segment lost 7 bases and the J segment 3 bases; nucleotides outside the gene matches: 9. The germline CDR1 and CDR2 sequences are SGHRS and YFSETQ. CDR3 region: CASERDGTGDTEAFF. The CDR3 DNA reads as TGCGCCAGCGAGAGGGACGGGACAGGGGACACTGAAGCTTTCTTT.

V usage is TRBV29-1 and J usage is TRBJ1-1; no firm D call. The CDR3 runs to 12 residues. Per germline, CDR1 SQVTM and CDR2 ANQGSEA. V lost 3 bases, J lost 6 bases, and 11 bases lay in between. CDR3 amino acids: CSVESIYAEAFF. The CDR3, as DNA: TGCAGCGTTGAGTCCATCTACGCTGAAGCTTTCTTT.

This clonotype turned up a few times. The chain employs TRBV7-9 and TRBJ2-6; D not certain. The CDR3 has 15 residues. Germline CDR1 SEHNR, CDR2 FQNEAQ (reference sequence). V was clipped by 4 bases and J by 0 bases, with 7 bases between them. The CDR3: CASSSTVSGANVLTF. In DNA form, the CDR3 reads TGTGCCAGCAGCTCTACAGTCTCTGGGGCCAACGTCCTGACTTTC.